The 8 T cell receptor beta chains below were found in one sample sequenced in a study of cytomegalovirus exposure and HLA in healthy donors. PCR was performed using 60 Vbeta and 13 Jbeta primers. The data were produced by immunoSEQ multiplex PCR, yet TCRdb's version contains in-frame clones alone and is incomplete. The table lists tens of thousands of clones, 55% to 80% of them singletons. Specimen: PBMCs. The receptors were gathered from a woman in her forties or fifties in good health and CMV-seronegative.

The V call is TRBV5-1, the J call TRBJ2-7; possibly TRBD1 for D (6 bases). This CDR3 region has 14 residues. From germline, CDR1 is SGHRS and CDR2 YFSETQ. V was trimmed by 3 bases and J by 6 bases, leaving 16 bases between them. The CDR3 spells CASSSITGLSEQYF. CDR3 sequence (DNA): TGCGCCAGCAGCTCAATAACAGGGTTGTCCGAGCAGTACTTC.

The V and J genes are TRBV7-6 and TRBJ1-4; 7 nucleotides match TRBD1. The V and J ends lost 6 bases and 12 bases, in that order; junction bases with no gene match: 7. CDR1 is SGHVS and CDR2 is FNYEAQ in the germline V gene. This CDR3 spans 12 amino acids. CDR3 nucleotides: TGTGCCAGCAGTTCGGACAGGTTCGAACTGTTTTTT. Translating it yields CASSSDRFELFF.

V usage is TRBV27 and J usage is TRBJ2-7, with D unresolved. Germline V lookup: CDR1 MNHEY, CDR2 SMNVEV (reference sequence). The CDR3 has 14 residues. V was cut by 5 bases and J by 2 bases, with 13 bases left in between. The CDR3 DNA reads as TGTGCCAGCAGTCGCCGGGTCCCAACCTACGAGCAGTACTTC. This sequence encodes CASSRRVPTYEQYF.

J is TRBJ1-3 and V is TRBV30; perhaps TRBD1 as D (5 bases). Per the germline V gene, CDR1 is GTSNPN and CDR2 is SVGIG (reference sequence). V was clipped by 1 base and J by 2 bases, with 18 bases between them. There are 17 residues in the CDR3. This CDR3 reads CAWSGSRSGRAGNTIYF. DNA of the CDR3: TGTGCCTGGAGTGGTAGTCGATCCGGCAGGGCTGGAAACACCATATATTTT.

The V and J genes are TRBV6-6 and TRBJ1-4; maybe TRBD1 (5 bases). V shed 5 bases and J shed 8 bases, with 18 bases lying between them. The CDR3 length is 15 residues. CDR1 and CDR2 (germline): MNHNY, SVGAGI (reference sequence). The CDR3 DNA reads TGTGCCAGCAGTCCCGGCCGGGGGATTCGCGAAAAACTGTTTTTT. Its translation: CASSPGRGIREKLFF.

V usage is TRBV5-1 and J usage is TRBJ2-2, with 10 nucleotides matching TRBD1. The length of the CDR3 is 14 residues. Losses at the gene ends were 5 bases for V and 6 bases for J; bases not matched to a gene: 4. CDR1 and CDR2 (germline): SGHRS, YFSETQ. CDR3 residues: CASRGQGGSGELFF. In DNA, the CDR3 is TGCGCCAGCAGAGGACAGGGGGGGTCCGGGGAGCTGTTTTTT.

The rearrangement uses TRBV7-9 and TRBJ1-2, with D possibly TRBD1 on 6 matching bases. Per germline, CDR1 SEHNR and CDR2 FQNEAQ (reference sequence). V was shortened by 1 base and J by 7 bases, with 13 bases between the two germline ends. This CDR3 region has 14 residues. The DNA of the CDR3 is TGTGCCAGCAGCTTAGTTGGGGGCTCGACTGGCTACACCTTC. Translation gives CASSLVGGSTGYTF.

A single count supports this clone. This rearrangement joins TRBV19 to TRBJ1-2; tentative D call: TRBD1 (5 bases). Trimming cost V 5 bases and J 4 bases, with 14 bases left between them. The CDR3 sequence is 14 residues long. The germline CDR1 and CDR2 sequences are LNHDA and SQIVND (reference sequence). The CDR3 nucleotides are TGTGCCAGTAGTCTAAGGGGTTTTGGCTATGGCTACACCTTC. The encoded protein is CASSLRGFGYGYTF.